The clone carrying this T cell receptor (beta chain) has only a few counts. Its antigen is still unknown. The data originate from a study of cytomegalovirus exposure and HLA in healthy donors. Regarding the study as a whole: When a later analysis compared HLA-associated TCR beta chains with equally common others, the HLA-associated chains turned out to be more clonally expanded and to have lower generation probabilities. Some highly shared sequence variants likely arose as a pipeline artifact. One later analysis reportedly identified an Asian-associated ancestry cluster that showed fewer N-insertions than the approximately 710-donor mean.

Healthy bone marrow donors formed the donor group. The CDR3 totals 16 residues. The germline CDR1 and CDR2 sequences are MNHEY and SMNVEV (reference sequence). Trimming removed 5 bases at V and 4 bases at J, with 18 bases between. Primers: 60 Vbeta forward and 13 Jbeta reverse. Generated by immunoSEQ multiplex PCR, the TCRdb table keeps only in-frame clones and is missing some. Of roughly 170,000 clones listed, 80% to 85% were seen once; the top ten hold about 2.3%. The V call is TRBV27, the J call TRBJ2-1; a possible D gene is TRBD1 (6 bases). This receptor was taken from a woman in her twenties or thirties in good health and CMV-seronegative. Sample: PBMCs. The CDR3 reads CASSPDRQVGYNEQFF. For the CDR3, the DNA is TGTGCCAGCAGTCCCGACAGGCAGGTGGGGTACAATGAGCAGTTCTTC.